This T cell receptor (beta chain) emerged from a study of circulating CD8 cells and anti-PD-1 response in melanoma. Study findings and constraints: TIGIT repertoires were least diverse, DNEG repertoires most diverse.

Live CD3+CD8+TCRalphabeta+ cells were sorted into four subsets by PD-1 and/or TIGIT. This clonotype is classed as large. Antigen: not known. The QIAseq Immune Repertoire TCR panel built the libraries from roughly 15 ng of total RNA. Using its own MiXCR run on the reads, TCRdb lists one record per CDR3 protein. The sample contains 1,200 or so distinct CDR3 sequences, under 8.5% of which appear only once. Looked up from germline, CDR1 is SNHLY and CDR2 is FYNNEI. The length of the CDR3 is 13 residues. The V end lost 3 bases, the J end lost 5 bases, and 11 bases lay between the germline ends. The chain has TRBV2 and TRBJ2-7; no clear D gene. This sequence was found in a human donor with melanoma. The sequencing used CD8+ T cells from PBMCs, collected at baseline or after one month of anti-PD-1 therapy (not recorded which). The chain's CDR3 is CASSEVPENEQYF. CDR3 nucleotides: TGTGCCAGCAGTGAGGTGCCCGAGAACGAGCAGTACTTC.